The 30 T cell receptor beta chains reported below all come from one sample, sequenced in a study of T cell changes during pregnancy in multiple sclerosis. The repertoire was sequenced with immunoSEQ multiplex PCR; TCRdb's copy has only in-frame clones and lacks some. The sample has 60,000 or so clones, 85% to 90% seen once; the top ten hold 0.89%. Sequences were derived from peripheral blood, sampled in the first trimester of pregnancy. These receptors all stem from a female donor in good health, enrolled as a control in a pregnancy study.

The chain combines TRBV2 with TRBJ2-3; 11 bases are shared with TRBD2. In germline, CDR1 is SNHLY, CDR2 FYNNEI. The V gene end was trimmed by 8 bases and the J gene end by 3 bases; junction bases not matched to a gene: 7. The CDR3 is 15 residues long. The CDR3 nucleotides are TGTGCCAGCGGGGTAGCGGGGGGGCAGACAGATACGCAGTATTTT. This sequence encodes CASGVAGGQTDTQYF.

The rearrangement joins TRBV30 to TRBJ2-7, with 13 bases aligning to TRBD2. Germline V gene lookup returns CDR1 GTSNPN and CDR2 SVGIG (reference sequence). This CDR3 region has 16 residues. With V trimmed by 2 bases and J by 3 bases, 7 bases remained unmatched. DNA for the CDR3: TGTGCCTGGAGTCGTGGACTAGCGGGGGCAAACTACGAGCAGTACTTC. Translation: CAWSRGLAGANYEQYF.

This clone was recorded only once. The genes are TRBV5-1 and TRBJ1-1, with 8 bases matching TRBD1. J lost 1 base, V lost 1 base, and 3 bases had no gene match. The CDR3 loop spans 15 amino acids. CDR1 SGHRS and CDR2 YFSETQ come from the germline V gene. CDR3 nucleotide sequence: TGCGCCAGCAGCTTGATACAGGGGGGGAACACTGAAGCTTTCTTT. This translates into CASSLIQGGNTEAFF. Variable domain in full (rest from reference TRBV5-1 and TRBJ1-1): KAGVTQTPRYLIKTRGQQVTLSCSPISGHRSVSWYQQTPGQGLQFLFEYFSETQRNKGNFPGRFSGRQFSNSRSEMNVSTLELGDSALYLCASSLIQGGNTEAFFGQGTRLTVV.

This clone has just one count. The rearrangement links TRBV9 to TRBJ2-2, with a tentative D call TRBD1 (5 bases). Trimming removed 6 bases from V and 8 bases from J, with 11 bases in between. There are 12 residues in the CDR3. Germline values: CDR1 SGDLS, CDR2 YYNGEE. DNA for the CDR3: TGTGCCAGCAAAACTGACAGTGGGGAGCTGTTTTTT. Amino acids: CASKTDSGELFF.

The V call is TRBV7-9, the J call TRBJ1-1; D not certain. This CDR3 contains 14 residues. The germline gives CDR1 SEHNR, CDR2 FQNEAQ (reference sequence). Trimming removed 0 bases from V and 6 bases from J, with 11 bases in between. This CDR3 is CASSLAGYVSEAFF. CDR3 DNA: TGTGCCAGCAGCTTAGCCGGGTACGTGTCTGAAGCTTTCTTT.

The genes are TRBV9 and TRBJ2-1; D is undetermined. Germline V gives CDR1 SGDLS, CDR2 YYNGEE. Trimming removed 0 bases from V and 0 bases from J, with 7 bases in between. This CDR3 spans 15 amino acids. In DNA form, the CDR3 reads TGTGCCAGCAGCGTAGCGCTGAGCTCCTACAATGAGCAGTTCTTC. It specifies CASSVALSSYNEQFF. The full variable domain, rest sourced from reference TRBV9 and TRBJ2-1, is DSGVTQTPKHLITATGQRVTLRCSPRSGDLSVYWYQQSLDQGLQFLIQYYNGEERAKGNILERFSAQQFPDLHSELNLSSLELGDSALYFCASSVALSSYNEQFFGPGTRLTVL.

This clone occurred once. This CDR3 is CASSLARAPNEKLFF. CDR3 DNA: TGTGCCAGCAGCTTGGCCAGGGCCCCTAATGAAAAACTGTTTTTT. This chain links TRBV5-6 with TRBJ1-4; tentative D call: TRBD1 (5 bases). The CDR3 extends over 15 amino acids. The V gene lost 0 bases and the J gene lost 3 bases, with 9 bases spanning the gap. Germline V gene lookup returns CDR1 SGHDT and CDR2 YYEEEE.

The chain couples TRBV19 to TRBJ1-2, with 7 positions matching TRBD1. Germline V gives CDR1 LNHDA, CDR2 SQIVND (reference sequence). This CDR3 has 14 residues. V trimming: 5 bases; J trimming: 2 bases; junction bases outside the gene matches: 5. The CDR3 protein is CASSFPGQNYGYTF. In DNA, the CDR3 is TGTGCCAGTAGTTTTCCGGGACAGAACTATGGCTACACCTTC.

V gene TRBV6-5 combines with J gene TRBJ2-7, with 8 bases lining up with TRBD1. The CDR3 runs 12 residues. The trim removed 0 bases at V and 13 bases at J, leaving 5 bases unmatched. Per germline, CDR1 MNHEY and CDR2 SVGAGI. Written as DNA, the CDR3 is TGTGCCAGCAGTTACTCGGACAGGGTTCAATACTTC. Protein: CASSYSDRVQYF.

The V gene is TRBV21-1, the J gene TRBJ1-2; the D call in the table, TRBD1, was not verified against the DNA. TRBV21-1 is classified as a pseudogene. The CDR3 totals 21 residues. This chain's CDR3 is CASSKSREIQAEGEANYGYTF. CDR3 bases: TGTGCCAGCAGCAAATCAAGAGAGATACAGGCAGAAGGTGAAGCTAACTATGGCTACACCTTC.

The chain links TRBV10-3 to TRBJ2-7, with D maybe TRBD1 (6 bases). The CDR3 is made up of 15 amino acids. Trimming pared 0 bases from V and 3 bases from J, leaving 12 bases between. Germline CDR1 is ENHRY and CDR2 is SYGVKD. The CDR3 protein is CAISESQGGYYEQYF. CDR3 bases: TGTGCCATCAGTGAGTCACAGGGCGGGTACTACGAGCAGTACTTC.

The chain combines TRBV30 with TRBJ2-7, with D hard to call. V lost 1 base to trimming and J lost 6 bases, with 10 bases between them. The germline gives CDR1 GTSNPN, CDR2 SVGIG (reference sequence). The CDR3 extends over 12 amino acids. The CDR3 loop reads CAWSGLTVEQYF. CDR3 nucleotide sequence: TGTGCCTGGAGTGGACTGACGGTCGAGCAGTACTTC.

The chain recombines TRBV5-4 with TRBJ1-1; D may be TRBD1 (6 bases). The CDR3 is 15 amino acids. In germline, CDR1 is SGHNT, CDR2 YYREEE (reference sequence). Trimming took 4 bases from V and 3 from J, leaving 16 bases between them. This CDR3 is CASSANRALHTEAFF. The CDR3 DNA sequence: TGTGCCAGCAGCGCAAACAGGGCATTACACACTGAAGCTTTCTTT.

This clone was recorded only once. V is TRBV4-2 and J is TRBJ2-1; 12 bases are shared with TRBD2. The CDR3 loop spans 18 amino acids. V shed 1 base, J shed 4 bases, and the junction held 8 bases outside the gene matches. CDR1 is LGHNA, CDR2 YNFKEQ, per germline. The CDR3: CASSQVASGGAWYNEQFF. The DNA for the CDR3 is TGTGCCAGCAGCCAAGTTGCTAGCGGGGGGGCCTGGTACAATGAGCAGTTCTTC.

The chain uses TRBV5-1 and TRBJ2-1; D is unresolved. The CDR3 length is 13 residues. The germline V gene has CDR1 SGHRS and CDR2 YFSETQ. Trimming cost V 0 bases and J 8 bases, with 9 bases left between them. CDR3 nucleotides: TGCGCCAGCAGCTTGGGGCAGTTGCATGAGCAGTTCTTC. It translates to CASSLGQLHEQFF. Drawing the rest from reference TRBV5-1 and TRBJ2-1, the complete variable domain is KAGVTQTPRYLIKTRGQQVTLSCSPISGHRSVSWYQQTPGQGLQFLFEYFSETQRNKGNFPGRFSGRQFSNSRSEMNVSTLELGDSALYLCASSLGQLHEQFFGPGTRLTVL.

The CDR3 region is CASARGGGYNEQFF. The CDR3 coding sequence is TGTGCCAGCGCCCGGGGGGGCGGGTACAATGAGCAGTTCTTC. The chain employs TRBV6-5 and TRBJ2-1; 8 bases are shared with TRBD2. This CDR3 contains 14 residues. The V segment lost 8 bases and the J segment 4 bases; nucleotides outside the gene matches: 7. The germline V gene encodes CDR1 MNHEY and CDR2 SVGAGI.

The chain has TRBV10-1 and TRBJ2-2; 8 bases fit TRBD2. The CDR3 length is 17 residues. J gave up 1 base and V 1 base, and 5 bases lay outside the gene matches. Germline CDR1 WNHNN, CDR2 SYGVQD (reference sequence). Here the CDR3 DNA reads TGCGCCAGCAGTGAGTTTGTAGCGGGACGGAACACCGGGGAGCTGTTTTTT. The encoded protein is CASSEFVAGRNTGELFF.

V is TRBV6-5 and J is TRBJ2-7; 8 bases map to TRBD1. V shed 6 bases and J 2 bases; nucleotides not matched to a gene: 3. CDR1 is MNHEY, CDR2 SVGAGI, per germline. This CDR3 is 13 amino acids long. In DNA form, the CDR3 reads TGTGCCAGCAGACTGGGACAGGCCTACGAGCAGTACTTC. Protein: CASRLGQAYEQYF.

There are a few counts of this clone. This chain uses TRBV7-6 with TRBJ2-1; D is uncertain. Trimming removed 1 base at V and 2 bases at J, with 12 bases between. Germline CDR1 SGHVS, CDR2 FNYEAQ. The CDR3 length is 16 residues. CDR3 sequence (DNA): TGTGCCAGCAGCTTAGAAGGCGGAAAGACCTACAATGAGCAGTTCTTC. Translated: CASSLEGGKTYNEQFF.

V and J are TRBV10-3 and TRBJ2-3; 8 positions match TRBD2. V was pared by 6 bases and J by 1 base, with 3 bases of the junction left unmatched. In germline, CDR1 is ENHRY, CDR2 SYGVKD. The length of the CDR3 is 14 residues. CDR3 nucleotide sequence: TGTGCCATCAGGCGGGGGGCGGGCACAGATACGCAGTATTTT. Its protein is CAIRRGAGTDTQYF.

The chain recombines TRBV4-1 with TRBJ2-3, with 8 bases identical to TRBD2. With 0 bases clipped from V and 8 bases from J, the junction kept 19 bases outside the gene matches. Germline V gene lookup returns CDR1 MGHRA and CDR2 YSYEKL. The CDR3 sequence is 19 residues long. The CDR3 loop reads CASSQDEAQRGLKMGTQYF. CDR3 coding DNA: TGCGCCAGCAGCCAAGATGAGGCCCAGCGGGGGTTGAAGATGGGTACGCAGTATTTT.

This clone was observed once. This chain uses TRBV27 with TRBJ1-1, with 7 bases matching TRBD1. The CDR3 consists of 15 residues. Looked up from germline, CDR1 is MNHEY and CDR2 is SMNVEV (reference sequence). With 7 bases clipped from V and 5 bases from J, the junction kept 13 bases outside the gene matches. The CDR3 DNA sequence: TGTGCCAGCACCCGGACGAGGGGGCTAGGGACTGAAGCTTTCTTT. This sequence encodes CASTRTRGLGTEAFF.

This clone was counted only a few times. This chain joins TRBV11-2 and TRBJ2-2; 8 nucleotides line up with TRBD1. The CDR3 runs 16 residues. The V gene's germline CDR1 is SGHAT and CDR2 FQNNGV. Trimming took 6 bases from V and 6 from J; bases not matched to a gene: 12. CDR3 protein: CASSKQGGLGPGELFF. In DNA form, the CDR3 reads TGTGCCAGCAGTAAACAGGGGGGCCTTGGTCCCGGGGAGCTGTTTTTT.

The V call is TRBV5-4, the J call TRBJ1-2, with D tentatively TRBD1 (5 bases). V was cut by 3 bases and J by 5 bases, with 11 bases left in between. This CDR3 has 13 residues. CDR1 SGHNT and CDR2 YYREEE come from the germline V gene (reference sequence). The CDR3 reads CASSSRPGYGYTF. DNA of the CDR3: TGTGCCAGCAGCTCCCGGCCAGGGTATGGCTACACCTTC.

The chain employs TRBV5-1 and TRBJ1-2, with D maybe TRBD1 (6 bases). Trimming cost V 0 bases and J 2 bases, with 11 bases left between them. CDR1 is SGHRS and CDR2 is YFSETQ in the germline V gene. The CDR3 contains 15 residues. The CDR3 loop reads CASSLDTGPNYGYTF. The DNA of the CDR3 is TGCGCCAGCAGCTTGGATACAGGGCCGAACTATGGCTACACCTTC.

This chain connects TRBV9 to TRBJ2-3; TRBD2 is a possible D gene (5 bases). The CDR3 sequence is 12 residues long. The V gene's germline CDR1 is SGDLS and CDR2 YYNGEE. V lost 3 bases and J 3 bases, leaving 5 bases between the germline ends. The CDR3 coding sequence is TGTGCCAGCAGCGGAGGGACAGATACGCAGTATTTT. The encoded protein is CASSGGTDTQYF. Full variable domain (outside the CDR3, taken from reference TRBV9 and TRBJ2-3): DSGVTQTPKHLITATGQRVTLRCSPRSGDLSVYWYQQSLDQGLQFLIQYYNGEERAKGNILERFSAQQFPDLHSELNLSSLELGDSALYFCASSGGTDTQYFGPGTRLTVL.

The chain joins TRBV7-9 to TRBJ1-2, with 8 bases identical to TRBD1. The J segment lost 5 bases and the V segment lost 5 bases, leaving 13 bases of the junction unmatched. The CDR3 has 16 residues. Germline assignment: CDR1 SEHNR and CDR2 FQNEAQ (reference sequence). Written as DNA, the CDR3 is TGTGCCAGCAGCCTCCAGGGGGCTGAGACAGGATATGGCTACACCTTC. It specifies CASSLQGAETGYGYTF. The whole variable domain, remainder taken from reference TRBV7-9 and TRBJ1-2, is DTGVSQNPRHKITKRGQNVTFRCDPISEHNRLYWYRQTLGQGPEFLTYFQNEAQLEKSRLLSDRFSAERPKGSFSTLEIQRTEQGDSAMYLCASSLQGAETGYGYTFGSGTRLTVV.

The chain carries TRBV9 and TRBJ1-5; no reliable D call. CDR1 and CDR2 (germline): SGDLS, YYNGEE. V shed 7 bases and J shed 7 bases, with 12 bases lying between them. This CDR3 is 12 amino acids long. CDR3 sequence (DNA): TGTGCCAGCGGGCCAGATTGGCAGCCCCAGCATTTT. Translation gives CASGPDWQPQHF.

The gene calls are TRBV29-1 and TRBJ2-7; maybe TRBD1 (5 bases). This CDR3 region has 14 residues. Germline CDR1 SQVTM, CDR2 ANQGSEA. Trimming cost V 3 bases and J 0 bases, with 12 bases left between them. The CDR3 DNA reads as TGCAGCGTTGAGGTTCAGGGAAACTCCTACGAGCAGTACTTC. Translating gives CSVEVQGNSYEQYF.

The chain joins TRBV7-9 to TRBJ2-5; 8 bases line up with TRBD2. The ends lost 6 bases at V and 4 bases at J; junction bases unmatched: 13. CDR1 and CDR2 (germline): SEHNR, FQNEAQ (reference sequence). CDR3 length: 16 amino acids. For the CDR3, the DNA is TGTGCCAGCAGAAACAGACCGGGACTAGGGGGAGAGACCCAGTACTTC. The encoded protein is CASRNRPGLGGETQYF.